This TCR beta chain appears in the sequencing data of a study of OX40 agonist ivuxolimab in advanced cancers. Looking at the study overall: Each dose-escalation patient presented with hepatocellular carcinoma, melanoma, renal cell or head and neck cancer.

CDR3 length: 14 residues. Unmatched junction bases numbered 5, after V lost 4 bases and J lost 7 bases. Germline-derived CDR1 and CDR2 are SGHRS and YFSETQ. TCRdb's table, derived via immunoSEQ multiplex PCR, lists solely in-frame clones and lacks some. This sample has some 70,000 clones; approximately 80% occur once, and the top ten carry under 9.5%. The rearrangement links TRBV5-1 to TRBJ2-1; 10 bases align to TRBD2. The source material was CD4+ or CD8+ T cells sorted from blood, sampled in a trial of the OX40 agonist ivuxolimab. The clonotype was recovered from an adult with an advanced solid tumor such as melanoma, head and neck, liver or kidney cancer. Here the CDR3 DNA reads TGCGCCAGCAGCCTGGGACTAGCGATAAATGAGCAGTTCTTC. This translates into CASSLGLAINEQFF.